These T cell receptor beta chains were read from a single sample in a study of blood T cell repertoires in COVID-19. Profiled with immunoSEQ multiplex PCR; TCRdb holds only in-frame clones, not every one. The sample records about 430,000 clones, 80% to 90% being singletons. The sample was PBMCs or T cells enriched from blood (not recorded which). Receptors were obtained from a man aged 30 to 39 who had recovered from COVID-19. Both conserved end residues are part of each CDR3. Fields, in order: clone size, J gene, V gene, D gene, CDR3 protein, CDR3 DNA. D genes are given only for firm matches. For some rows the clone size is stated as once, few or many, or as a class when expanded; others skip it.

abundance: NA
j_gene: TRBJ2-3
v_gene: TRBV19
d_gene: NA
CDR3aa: CASSMYRGGRGDTQYF
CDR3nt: TGTGCCAGTAGTATGTATCGGGGTGGCAGGGGAGATACGCAGTATTTT

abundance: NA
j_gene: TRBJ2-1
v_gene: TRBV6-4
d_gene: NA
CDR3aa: CASSRTFSYNEQFF
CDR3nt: TGTGCCAGTTCTAGAACATTCTCCTACAATGAGCAGTTCTTC

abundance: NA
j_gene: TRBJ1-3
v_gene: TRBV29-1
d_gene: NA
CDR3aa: CSGGTSGNTIYF
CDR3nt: TGCAGCGGCGGGACCTCTGGAAACACCATATATTTT

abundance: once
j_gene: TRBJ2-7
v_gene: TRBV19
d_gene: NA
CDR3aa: CASSTAEAVEQYF
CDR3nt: TGTGCCAGTAGTACGGCGGAGGCGGTGGAGCAGTACTTC

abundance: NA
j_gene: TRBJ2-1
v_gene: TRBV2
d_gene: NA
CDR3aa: CASSPKGDPLYNEQFF
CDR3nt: TGTGCCAGCAGTCCCAAGGGAGACCCCCTTTACAATGAGCAGTTCTTC

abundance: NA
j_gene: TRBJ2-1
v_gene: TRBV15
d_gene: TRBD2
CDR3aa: CATSRGDWTSGRSSYNEQFF
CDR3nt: TGTGCCACCAGCAGAGGAGATTGGACTAGCGGGAGGTCTAGCTACAATGAGCAGTTCTTC

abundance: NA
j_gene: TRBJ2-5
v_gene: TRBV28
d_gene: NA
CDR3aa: CASSLNLGQNQETQYF
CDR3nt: TGTGCCAGCAGTTTAAACCTCGGACAGAACCAAGAGACCCAGTACTTC

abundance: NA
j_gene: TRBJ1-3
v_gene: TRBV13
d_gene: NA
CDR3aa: CASSLQGMGNTIYF
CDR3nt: TGTGCCAGCAGCTTGCAGGGTATGGGAAACACCATATATTTT

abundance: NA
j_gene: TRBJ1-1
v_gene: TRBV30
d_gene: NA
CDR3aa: CAWNPGLGTTEAFF
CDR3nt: TGTGCCTGGAATCCGGGACTGGGGACCACTGAAGCTTTCTTT

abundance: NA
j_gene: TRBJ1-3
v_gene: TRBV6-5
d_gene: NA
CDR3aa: CATHSGNTIYF
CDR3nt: TGTGCCACCCACTCTGGAAACACCATATATTTT

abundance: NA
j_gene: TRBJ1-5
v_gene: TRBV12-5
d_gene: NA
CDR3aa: CASGLVGQPQHF
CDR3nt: TGTGCTAGTGGTTTGGTCGGTCAGCCCCAGCATTTT

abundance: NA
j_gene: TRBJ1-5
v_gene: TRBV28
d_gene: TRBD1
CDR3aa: CASSFRDRVNQPQHF
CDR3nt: TGTGCCAGCAGTTTCCGAGACAGGGTAAATCAGCCCCAGCATTTT

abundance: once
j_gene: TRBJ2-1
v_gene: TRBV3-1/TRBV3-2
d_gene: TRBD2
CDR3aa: CASSRLTSGVYNEQFF
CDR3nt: TGTGCCAGCAGCCGACTGACTAGCGGGGTCTACAATGAGCAGTTCTTC

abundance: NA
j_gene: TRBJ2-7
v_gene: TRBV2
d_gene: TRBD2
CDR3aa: CASRREASYEQYF
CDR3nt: TGTGCCAGCAGGCGGGAGGCCTCCTACGAGCAGTACTTC

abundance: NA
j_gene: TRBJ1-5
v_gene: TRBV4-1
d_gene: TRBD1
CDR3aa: CASSQDSTGIQPQHF
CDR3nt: TGCGCCAGCAGCCAAGATTCGACAGGGATTCAGCCCCAGCATTTT

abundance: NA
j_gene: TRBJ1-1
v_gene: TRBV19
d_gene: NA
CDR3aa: CASRDRREAFF
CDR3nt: TGTGCCAGTAGAGACAGGAGAGAAGCTTTCTTT

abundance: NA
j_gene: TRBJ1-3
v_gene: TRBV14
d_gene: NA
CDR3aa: CASSQDQALNTIYF
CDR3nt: TGTGCCAGCAGCCAAGATCAGGCCCTTAACACCATATATTTT

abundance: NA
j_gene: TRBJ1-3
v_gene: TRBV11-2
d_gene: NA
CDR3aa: CASSLWTDLAGNTIYF
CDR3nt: TGTGCCAGCAGCTTATGGACAGACCTCGCTGGAAACACCATATATTTT

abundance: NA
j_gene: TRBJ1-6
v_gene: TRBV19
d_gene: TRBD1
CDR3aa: CASSRGTGRTYNSPLHF
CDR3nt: TGTGCCAGTAGTAGAGGGACAGGTCGGACCTATAATTCACCCCTCCACTTT

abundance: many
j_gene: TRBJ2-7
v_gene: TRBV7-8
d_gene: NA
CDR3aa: CASSLPGIYEQYF
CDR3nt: TGTGCCAGCAGCTTACCCGGGATCTACGAGCAGTACTTC

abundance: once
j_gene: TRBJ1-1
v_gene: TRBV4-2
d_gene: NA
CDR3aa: CASSQDAGMNTEAFF
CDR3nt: TGTGCCAGCAGCCAAGATGCAGGAATGAACACTGAAGCTTTCTTT

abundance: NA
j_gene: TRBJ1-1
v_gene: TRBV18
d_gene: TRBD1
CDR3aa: CASSPRDSPSEAFF
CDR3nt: TGTGCCAGCTCACCAAGGGACAGCCCTTCCGAAGCTTTCTTT

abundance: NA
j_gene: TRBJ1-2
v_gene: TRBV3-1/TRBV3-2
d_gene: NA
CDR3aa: CASSPPRTGLLGYGYTF
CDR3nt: TGTGCCAGCAGCCCTCCTCGTACAGGGTTGTTAGGCTATGGCTACACCTTC

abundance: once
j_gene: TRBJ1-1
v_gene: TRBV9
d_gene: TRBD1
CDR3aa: CASSSQTGMNTEAFF
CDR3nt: TGTGCCAGCAGCTCCCAGACAGGGATGAACACTGAAGCTTTCTTT

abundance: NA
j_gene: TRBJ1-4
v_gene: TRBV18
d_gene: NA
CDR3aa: CASSPGVATVRGEKLFF
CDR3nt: TGTGCCAGCTCACCAGGGGTTGCGACAGTACGAGGCGAAAAACTGTTTTTT

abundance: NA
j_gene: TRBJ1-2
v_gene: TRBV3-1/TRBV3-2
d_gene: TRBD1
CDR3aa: CASSPRDRDHYGYTF
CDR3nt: TGTGCCAGCAGCCCCCGGGACAGGGATCACTATGGCTACACCTTC

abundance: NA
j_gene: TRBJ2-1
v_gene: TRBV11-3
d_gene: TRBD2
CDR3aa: CASSLELAVDYNEQFF
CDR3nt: TGTGCCAGCAGCTTAGAACTAGCGGTCGACTACAATGAGCAGTTCTTC

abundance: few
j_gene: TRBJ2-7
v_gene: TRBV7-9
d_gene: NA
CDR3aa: CASSSRILRGSYEQYF
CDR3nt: TGTGCCAGCAGCTCCCGTATACTCCGGGGCTCCTACGAGCAGTACTTC

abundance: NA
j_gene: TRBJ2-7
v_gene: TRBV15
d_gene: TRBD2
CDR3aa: CATSREELAGSYEQYF
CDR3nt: TGTGCCACCAGCAGAGAAGAACTAGCGGGCTCCTACGAGCAGTACTTC

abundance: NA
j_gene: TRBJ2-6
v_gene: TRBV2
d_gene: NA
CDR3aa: CASSDGDSGANVLTF
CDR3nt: TGTGCCAGCAGTGACGGGGACTCTGGGGCCAACGTCCTGACTTTC

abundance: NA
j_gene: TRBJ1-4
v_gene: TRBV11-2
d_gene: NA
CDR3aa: CASSLGGGLEKLFF
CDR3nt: TGTGCCAGCAGCTTAGGAGGGGGTCTTGAAAAACTGTTTTTT

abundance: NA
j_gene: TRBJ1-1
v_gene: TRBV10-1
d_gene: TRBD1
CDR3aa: CASSEYRGPTEAFF
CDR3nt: TGCGCCAGCAGTGAATACAGGGGGCCCACTGAAGCTTTCTTT

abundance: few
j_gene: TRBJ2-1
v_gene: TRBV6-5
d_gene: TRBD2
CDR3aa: CATFLLAGVGEQFF
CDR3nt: TGTGCCACCTTCCTACTAGCGGGAGTTGGAGAGCAGTTCTTC

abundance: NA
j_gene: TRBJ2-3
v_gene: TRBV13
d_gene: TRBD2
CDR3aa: CASSYRTSDDTQYF
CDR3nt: TGTGCCAGCAGTTACAGGACTAGCGACGATACGCAGTATTTT

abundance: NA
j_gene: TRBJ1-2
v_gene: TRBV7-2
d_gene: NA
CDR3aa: CASHRGAGYTF
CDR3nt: TGTGCCAGCCATCGTGGAGCTGGCTACACCTTC

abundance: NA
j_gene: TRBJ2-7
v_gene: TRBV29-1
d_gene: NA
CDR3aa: CSVRATQGRHEQYF
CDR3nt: TGCAGCGTTAGAGCGACTCAGGGTCGCCACGAGCAGTACTTC

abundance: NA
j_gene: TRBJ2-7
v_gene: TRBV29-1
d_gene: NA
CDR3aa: CSVLIEDSYEQYF
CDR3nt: TGCAGCGTTCTCATAGAAGACAGCTACGAGCAGTACTTC

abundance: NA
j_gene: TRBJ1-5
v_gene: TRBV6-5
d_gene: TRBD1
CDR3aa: CASRDRVSNQPQHF
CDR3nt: TGTGCCAGCAGGGACAGGGTCTCCAATCAGCCCCAGCATTTT

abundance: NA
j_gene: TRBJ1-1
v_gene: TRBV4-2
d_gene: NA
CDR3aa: CASSQAGRFGMNTEAFF
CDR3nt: TGTGCCAGCAGCCAAGCTGGCAGGTTCGGCATGAACACTGAAGCTTTCTTT

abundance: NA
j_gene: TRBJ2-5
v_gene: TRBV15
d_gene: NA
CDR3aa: CATSRAVGLGSQETQYF
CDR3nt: TGTGCCACCAGCAGAGCAGTGGGGCTCGGCTCTCAAGAGACCCAGTACTTC

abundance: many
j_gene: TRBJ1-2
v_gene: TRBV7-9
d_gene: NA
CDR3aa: CASSSETLNYGYTF
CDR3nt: TGTGCCAGCAGCTCCGAGACTCTAAACTATGGCTACACCTTC

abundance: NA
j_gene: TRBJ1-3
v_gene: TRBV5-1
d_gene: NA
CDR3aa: CASSSRGARGNTIYF
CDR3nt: TGCGCCAGCAGCTCCCGTGGGGCGCGGGGAAACACCATATATTTT

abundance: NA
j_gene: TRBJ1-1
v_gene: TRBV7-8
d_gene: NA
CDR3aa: CASSLALSNTEAFF
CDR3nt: TGTGCCAGCAGCTTAGCGCTTAGTAACACTGAAGCTTTCTTT

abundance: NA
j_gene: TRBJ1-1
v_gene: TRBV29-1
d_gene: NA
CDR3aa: CSVEAHLNTEAFF
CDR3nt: TGCAGCGTTGAAGCACACCTGAACACTGAAGCTTTCTTT

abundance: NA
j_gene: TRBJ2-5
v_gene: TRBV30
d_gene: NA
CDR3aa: CAWSVGLEGTQYF
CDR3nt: TGTGCCTGGAGTGTTGGATTAGAGGGGACCCAGTACTTC

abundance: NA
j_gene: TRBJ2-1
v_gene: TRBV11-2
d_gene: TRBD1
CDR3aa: CASSRSWTGDYNEQFF
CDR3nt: TGTGCCAGCAGCCGATCCTGGACAGGGGACTACAATGAGCAGTTCTTC

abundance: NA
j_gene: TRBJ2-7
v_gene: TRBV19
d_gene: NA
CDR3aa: CASSPGLTYEQYF
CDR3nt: TGTGCCAGTAGCCCGGGTTTAACCTACGAGCAGTACTTC

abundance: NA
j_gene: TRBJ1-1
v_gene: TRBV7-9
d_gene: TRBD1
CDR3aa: CASSPLGTEYTEAFF
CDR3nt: TGTGCCAGCAGCCCACTCGGGACAGAGTACACTGAAGCTTTCTTT

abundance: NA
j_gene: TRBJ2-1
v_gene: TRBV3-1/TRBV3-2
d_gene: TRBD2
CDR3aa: CASSTRTSGRSYEQFF
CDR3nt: TGTGCCAGCAGCACTCGGACTAGCGGGAGAAGTTATGAGCAGTTCTTC

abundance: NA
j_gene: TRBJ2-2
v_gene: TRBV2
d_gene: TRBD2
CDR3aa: CASSPPQGLALTGELFF
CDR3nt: TGTGCCAGCAGCCCCCCCCAGGGACTAGCTCTAACCGGGGAGCTGTTTTTT

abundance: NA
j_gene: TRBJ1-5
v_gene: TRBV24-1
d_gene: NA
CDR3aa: CATNPASGGPQHF
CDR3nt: TGTGCCACCAATCCGGCTTCGGGAGGGCCCCAGCATTTT

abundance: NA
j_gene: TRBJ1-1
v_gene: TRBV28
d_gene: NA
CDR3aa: CASSLWEQAFEAFF
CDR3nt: TGTGCCAGCAGTTTATGGGAACAGGCTTTTGAAGCTTTCTTT

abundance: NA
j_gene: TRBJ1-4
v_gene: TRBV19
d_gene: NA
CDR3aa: CASSDGGTNEKLFF
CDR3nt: TGTGCCAGTAGCGACGGGGGTACTAATGAAAAACTGTTTTTT

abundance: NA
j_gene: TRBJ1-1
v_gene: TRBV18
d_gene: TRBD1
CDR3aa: CASSATMTGVTEAFF
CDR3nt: TGTGCCAGCTCAGCAACTATGACAGGGGTCACTGAAGCTTTCTTT

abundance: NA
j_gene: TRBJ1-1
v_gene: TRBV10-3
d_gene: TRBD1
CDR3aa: CAIRTGQDTEAFF
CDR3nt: TGTGCCATCAGGACAGGGCAGGACACTGAAGCTTTCTTT

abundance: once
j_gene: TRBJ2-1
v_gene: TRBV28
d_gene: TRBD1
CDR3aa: CASSPGQVSNEQFF
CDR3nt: TGTGCCAGCAGCCCGGGACAGGTCTCCAATGAGCAGTTCTTC

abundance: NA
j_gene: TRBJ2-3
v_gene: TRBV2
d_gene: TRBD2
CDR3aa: CASSEGGRAATDTQYF
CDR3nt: TGTGCCAGCAGTGAGGGCGGGAGGGCGGCAACAGATACGCAGTATTTT

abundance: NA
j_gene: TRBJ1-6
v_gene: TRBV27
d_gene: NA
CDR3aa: CASSLSGADSPLHF
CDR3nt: TGTGCCAGCAGTTTATCAGGGGCTGATTCACCCCTCCACTTT

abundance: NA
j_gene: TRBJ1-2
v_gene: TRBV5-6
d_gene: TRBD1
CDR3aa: CASSPPTGFYGYTF
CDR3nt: TGTGCCAGCAGCCCCCCGACAGGGTTCTATGGCTACACCTTC

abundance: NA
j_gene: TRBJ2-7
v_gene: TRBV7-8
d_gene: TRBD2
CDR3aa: CASSRGGPYEQYF
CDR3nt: TGTGCCAGCAGCCGCGGGGGGCCCTACGAGCAGTACTTC